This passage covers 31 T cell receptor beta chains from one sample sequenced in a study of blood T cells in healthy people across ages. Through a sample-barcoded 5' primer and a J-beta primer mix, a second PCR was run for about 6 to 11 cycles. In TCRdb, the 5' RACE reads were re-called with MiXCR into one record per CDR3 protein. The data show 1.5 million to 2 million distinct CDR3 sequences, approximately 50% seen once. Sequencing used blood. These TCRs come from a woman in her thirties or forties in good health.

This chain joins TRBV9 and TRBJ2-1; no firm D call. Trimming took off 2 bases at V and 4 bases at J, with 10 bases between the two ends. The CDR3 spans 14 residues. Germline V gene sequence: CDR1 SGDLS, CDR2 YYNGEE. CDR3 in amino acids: CASSVSARYNEQFF. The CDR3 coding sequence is TGTGCCAGCAGCGTTTCCGCCCGATACAATGAGCAGTTCTTC.

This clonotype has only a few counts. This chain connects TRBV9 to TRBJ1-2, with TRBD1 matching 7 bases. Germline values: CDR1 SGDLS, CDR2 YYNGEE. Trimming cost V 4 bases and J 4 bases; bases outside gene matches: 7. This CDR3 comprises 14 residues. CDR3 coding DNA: TGTGCCAGCAGCTACGGACAGGATGGCTATGGCTACACCTTC. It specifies CASSYGQDGYGYTF.

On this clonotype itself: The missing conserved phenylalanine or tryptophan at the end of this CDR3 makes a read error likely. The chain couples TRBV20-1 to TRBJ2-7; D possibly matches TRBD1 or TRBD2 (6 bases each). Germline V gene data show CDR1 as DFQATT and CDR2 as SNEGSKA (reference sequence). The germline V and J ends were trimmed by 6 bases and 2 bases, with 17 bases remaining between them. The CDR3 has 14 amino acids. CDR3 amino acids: CSAPRAGGTYEQYS. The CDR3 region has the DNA TGCAGTGCCCCCCGAGCCGGGGGCACCTACGAGCAGTACTCC.

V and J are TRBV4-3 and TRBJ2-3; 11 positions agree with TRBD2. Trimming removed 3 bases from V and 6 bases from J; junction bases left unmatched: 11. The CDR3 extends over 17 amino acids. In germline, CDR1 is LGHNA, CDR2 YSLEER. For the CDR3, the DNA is TGCGCCAGCAGCCACGAGGGACTAGCGGCCGCAGGGGATACGCAGTATTTT. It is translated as CASSHEGLAAAGDTQYF.

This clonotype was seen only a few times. CDR3 protein: CASSLVEALHF. In DNA, the CDR3 is TGTGCCAGCAGCTTAGTGGAAGCCCTCCACTTT. The V gene is TRBV7-2, the J gene TRBJ1-6, with unresolved D. The CDR3 loop spans 11 amino acids. Germline lookup yields CDR1 SGHTA and CDR2 FQGNSA. V was pared by 1 base and J by 14 bases, with 6 bases between.

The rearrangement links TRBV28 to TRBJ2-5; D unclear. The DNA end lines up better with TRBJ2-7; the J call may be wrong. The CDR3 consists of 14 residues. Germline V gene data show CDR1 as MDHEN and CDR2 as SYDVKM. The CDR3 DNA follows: TGTGCCAGCAGTGTACTTACACAGACCTACGAGCAGTACTTC. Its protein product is CASSVLTQTYEQYF.

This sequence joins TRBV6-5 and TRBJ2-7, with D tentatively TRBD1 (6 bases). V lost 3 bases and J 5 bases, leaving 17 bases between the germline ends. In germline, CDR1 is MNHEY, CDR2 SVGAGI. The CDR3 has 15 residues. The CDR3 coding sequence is TGTGCCAGCAGTTATGAGGTACAGGGTTTGGACGAGCAGTACTTC. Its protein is CASSYEVQGLDEQYF.

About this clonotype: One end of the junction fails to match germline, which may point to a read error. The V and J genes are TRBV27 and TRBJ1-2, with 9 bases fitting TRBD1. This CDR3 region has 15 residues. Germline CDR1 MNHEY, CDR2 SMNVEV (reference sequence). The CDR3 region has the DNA TGTGCCAGCAGTTTCTTAGACAGGGGGAAGGATGGCTGCACCTTC. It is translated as CASSFLDRGKDGCTF.

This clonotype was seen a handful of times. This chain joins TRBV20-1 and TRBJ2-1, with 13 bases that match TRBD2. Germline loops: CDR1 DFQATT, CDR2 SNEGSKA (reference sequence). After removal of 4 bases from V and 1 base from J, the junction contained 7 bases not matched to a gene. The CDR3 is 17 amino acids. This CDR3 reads CSAILAGGSPSYNEQFF. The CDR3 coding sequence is TGCAGTGCTATACTAGCGGGGGGGAGCCCATCCTACAATGAGCAGTTCTTC.

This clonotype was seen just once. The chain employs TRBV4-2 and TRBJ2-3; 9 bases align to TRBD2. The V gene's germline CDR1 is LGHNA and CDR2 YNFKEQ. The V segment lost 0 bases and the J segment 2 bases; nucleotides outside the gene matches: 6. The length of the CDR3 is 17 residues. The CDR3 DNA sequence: TGTGCCAGCAGCCAAGATTGCAGCGGGGGGATCACAGATACGCAGTATTTT. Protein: CASSQDCSGGITDTQYF.

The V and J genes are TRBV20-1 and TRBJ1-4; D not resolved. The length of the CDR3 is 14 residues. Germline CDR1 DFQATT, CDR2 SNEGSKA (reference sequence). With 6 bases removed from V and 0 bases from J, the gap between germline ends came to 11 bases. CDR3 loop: CSAGNRATNEKLFF. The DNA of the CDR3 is TGCAGTGCCGGAAACAGAGCAACTAATGAAAAACTGTTTTTT.

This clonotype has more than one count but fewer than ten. The CDR3 DNA reads as TGTGCCAGCAGCGTAGTAGCCGGGGGCAGCTATGGCTACACCTTC. Residues: CASSVVAGGSYGYTF. The chain has TRBV9 and TRBJ1-2; a weak D match, TRBD1 (6 bases). CDR1 is SGDLS, CDR2 YYNGEE, per germline. The CDR3 has 15 amino acids. Between the trimmed V and J ends, which lost 0 bases and 4 bases, there was a span of 13 bases.

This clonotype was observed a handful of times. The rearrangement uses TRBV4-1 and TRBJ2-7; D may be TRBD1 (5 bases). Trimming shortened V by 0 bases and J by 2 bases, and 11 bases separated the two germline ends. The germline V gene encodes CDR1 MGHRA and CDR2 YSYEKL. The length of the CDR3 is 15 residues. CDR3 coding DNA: TGCGCCAGCAGCCAAGATAGGGGCCGACCCTACGAGCAGTACTTC. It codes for CASSQDRGRPYEQYF.

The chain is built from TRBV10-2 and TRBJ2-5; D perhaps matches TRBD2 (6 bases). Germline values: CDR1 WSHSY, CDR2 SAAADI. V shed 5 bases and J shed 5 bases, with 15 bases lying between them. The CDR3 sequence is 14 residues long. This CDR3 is CASSRPSRGETQYF. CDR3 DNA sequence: TGCGCCAGCAGTCGGCCCTCACGGGGGGAGACCCAGTACTTC.

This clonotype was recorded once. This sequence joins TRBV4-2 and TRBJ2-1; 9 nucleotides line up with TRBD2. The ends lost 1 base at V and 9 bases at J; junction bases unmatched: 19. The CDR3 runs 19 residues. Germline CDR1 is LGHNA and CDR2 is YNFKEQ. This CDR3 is CASSQGYSGGLTSRGEQFF. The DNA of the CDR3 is TGTGCCAGCAGCCAAGGTTATAGCGGGGGCTTGACCTCACGGGGTGAGCAGTTCTTC.

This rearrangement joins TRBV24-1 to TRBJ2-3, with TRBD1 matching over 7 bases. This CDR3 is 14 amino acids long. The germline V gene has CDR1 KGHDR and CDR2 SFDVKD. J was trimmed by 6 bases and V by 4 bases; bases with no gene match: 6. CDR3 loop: CATSDAGQADTQYF. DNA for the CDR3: TGTGCCACCAGTGACGCCGGACAGGCGGATACGCAGTATTTT.

The CDR3 sequence: CASSVKRPETQYF. The CDR3 DNA reads as TGTGCCAGCAGTGTAAAGCGGCCAGAGACCCAGTACTTC. The chain is built from TRBV27 and TRBJ2-5; TRBD2 might be the D (5 bases). V gave up 5 bases and J gave up 4 bases, with 11 bases separating them. The germline V gene encodes CDR1 MNHEY and CDR2 SMNVEV (reference sequence). The CDR3 runs 13 residues.

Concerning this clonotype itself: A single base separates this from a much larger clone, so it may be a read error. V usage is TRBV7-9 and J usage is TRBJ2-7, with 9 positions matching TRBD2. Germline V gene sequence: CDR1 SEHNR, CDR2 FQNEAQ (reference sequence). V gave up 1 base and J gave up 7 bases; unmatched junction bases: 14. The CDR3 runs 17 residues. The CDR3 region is CASSLGTGTSSYNEQYF. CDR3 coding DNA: TGTGCCAGCAGCTTAGGCACCGGGACTAGCTCCTACAATGAGCAGTACTTC.

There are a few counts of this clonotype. The CDR3 nucleotides read TGTGCCAGCAGTCTATTACAGGGGGCGGGCGAGCAGTACTTC. It codes for CASSLLQGAGEQYF. The gene calls are TRBV28 and TRBJ2-5; 9 bases are shared with TRBD1. The end of the DNA fits TRBJ2-7 better, so the J call may be wrong. Germline V CDR1 and CDR2: MDHEN, SYDVKM. The CDR3 is made up of 14 amino acids.

In DNA form, the CDR3 reads TGTGCCAGCAGCCCAACCTACGGAGTGAGTGAGCAGTTCTTC. Protein product: CASSPTYGVSEQFF. This chain connects TRBV11-2 to TRBJ2-1; D unresolved. Trimming shortened V by 5 bases and J by 9 bases, and 17 bases separated the two germline ends. The germline CDR1 and CDR2 sequences are SGHAT and FQNNGV. The CDR3 is made up of 14 amino acids.

In DNA, the CDR3 is TGTGCCAGCAGTTATCTAGGGGGCGCGAGTGGCTACACCTTC. Translation gives CASSYLGGASGYTF. This sequence joins TRBV6-2 or TRBV6-3 and TRBJ1-2; 7 bases are shared with TRBD1. The CDR3 is 14 residues long. With V trimmed by 3 bases and J by 7 bases, 8 bases remained unmatched. The germline V gene has CDR1 MNHEY and CDR2 SVGEGT.

The CDR3 DNA sequence: TGTGCCAGCAGCTTAGAATCCCCAACTGTGAATACGCAGTATTTT. Translating it yields CASSLESPTVNTQYF. This rearrangement joins TRBV11-2 to TRBJ2-3, with D uncertain. V was cut by 0 bases and J by 7 bases, with 14 bases left in between. This CDR3 spans 15 amino acids. The V gene's germline CDR1 is SGHAT and CDR2 FQNNGV.

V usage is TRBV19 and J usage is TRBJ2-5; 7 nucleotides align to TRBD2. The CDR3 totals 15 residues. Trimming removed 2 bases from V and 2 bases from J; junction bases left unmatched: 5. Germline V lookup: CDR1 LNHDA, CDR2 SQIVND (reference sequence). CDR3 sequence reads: CASSISGGGQETQYF. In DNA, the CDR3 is TGTGCCAGTAGTATAAGTGGGGGGGGACAAGAGACCCAGTACTTC.

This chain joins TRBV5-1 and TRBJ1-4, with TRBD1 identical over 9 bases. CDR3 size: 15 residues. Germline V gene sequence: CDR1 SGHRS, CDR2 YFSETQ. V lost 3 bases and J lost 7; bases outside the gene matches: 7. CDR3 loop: CASSWTGDSIEKLFF. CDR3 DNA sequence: TGCGCCAGCAGCTGGACAGGGGACAGTATTGAAAAACTGTTTTTT.

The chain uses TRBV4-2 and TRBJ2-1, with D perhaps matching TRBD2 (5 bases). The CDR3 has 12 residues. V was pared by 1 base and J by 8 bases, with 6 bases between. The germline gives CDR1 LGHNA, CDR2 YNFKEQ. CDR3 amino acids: CASSQGSDEQFF. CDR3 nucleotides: TGTGCCAGCAGCCAAGGTAGCGATGAGCAGTTCTTC.

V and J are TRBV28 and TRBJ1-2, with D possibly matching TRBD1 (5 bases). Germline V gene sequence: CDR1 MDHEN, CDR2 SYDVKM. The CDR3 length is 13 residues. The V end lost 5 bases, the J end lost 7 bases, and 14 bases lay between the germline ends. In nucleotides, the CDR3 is TGTGCCAGCAGTAGCGATCCCGGGGGTGGCTACACCTTC. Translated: CASSSDPGGGYTF.

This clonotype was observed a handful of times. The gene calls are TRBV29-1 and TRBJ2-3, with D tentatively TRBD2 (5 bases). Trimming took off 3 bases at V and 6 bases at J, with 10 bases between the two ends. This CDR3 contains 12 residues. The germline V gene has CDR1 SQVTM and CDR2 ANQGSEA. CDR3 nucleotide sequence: TGCAGCGTTGAGTCCGGGGATGATACGCAGTATTTT. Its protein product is CSVESGDDTQYF.

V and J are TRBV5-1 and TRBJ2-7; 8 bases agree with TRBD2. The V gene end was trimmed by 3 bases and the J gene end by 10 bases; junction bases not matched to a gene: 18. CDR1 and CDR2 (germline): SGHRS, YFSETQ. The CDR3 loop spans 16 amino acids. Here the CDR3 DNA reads TGCGCCAGCAGCTCCCACGGACTAGCAGACGGGAGGGCCCAGTACTTC. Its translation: CASSSHGLADGRAQYF.

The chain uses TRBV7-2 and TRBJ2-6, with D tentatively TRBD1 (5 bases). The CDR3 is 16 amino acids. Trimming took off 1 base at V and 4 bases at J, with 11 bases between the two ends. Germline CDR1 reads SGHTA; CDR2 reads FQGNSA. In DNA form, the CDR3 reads TGTGCCAGCAGCTTAGACCAGGGTGCCGGGGCCAACGTCCTGACTTTC. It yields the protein CASSLDQGAGANVLTF.

The CDR3 sequence: CASSLEAGYRYGYTF. In nucleotides, the CDR3 is TGTGCCAGCAGTCTAGAGGCAGGTTATCGCTATGGCTACACCTTC. V is TRBV28 and J is TRBJ1-2; no definite D call. The germline V gene has CDR1 MDHEN and CDR2 SYDVKM. Trimming shortened V by 5 bases and J by 4 bases, and 17 bases separated the two germline ends. The CDR3 has 15 residues.

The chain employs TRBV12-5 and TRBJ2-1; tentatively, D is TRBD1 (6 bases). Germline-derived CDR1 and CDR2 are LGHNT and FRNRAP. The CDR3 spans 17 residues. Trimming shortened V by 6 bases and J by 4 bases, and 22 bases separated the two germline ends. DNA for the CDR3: TGTGCTAGTGGATCCGGGACAAACCATCGGGCTTACAATGAGCAGTTCTTC. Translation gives CASGSGTNHRAYNEQFF.